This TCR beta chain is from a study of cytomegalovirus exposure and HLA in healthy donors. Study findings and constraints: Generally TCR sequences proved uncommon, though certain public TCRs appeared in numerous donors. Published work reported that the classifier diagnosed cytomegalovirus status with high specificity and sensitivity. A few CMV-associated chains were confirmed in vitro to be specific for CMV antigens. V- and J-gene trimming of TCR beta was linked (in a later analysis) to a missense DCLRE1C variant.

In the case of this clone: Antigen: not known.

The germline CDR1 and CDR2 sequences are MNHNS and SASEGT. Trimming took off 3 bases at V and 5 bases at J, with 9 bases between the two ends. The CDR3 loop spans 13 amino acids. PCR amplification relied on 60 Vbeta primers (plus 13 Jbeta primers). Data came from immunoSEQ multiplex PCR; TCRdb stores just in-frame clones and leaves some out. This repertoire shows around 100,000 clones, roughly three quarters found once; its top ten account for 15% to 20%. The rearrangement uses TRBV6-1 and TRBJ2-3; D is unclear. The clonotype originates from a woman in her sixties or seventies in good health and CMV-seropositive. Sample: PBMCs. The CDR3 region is CASSDYYQDTQYF. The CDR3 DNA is TGTGCCAGCAGTGACTATTACCAAGATACGCAGTATTTT.